The present T cell receptor beta chain was sequenced within a study of OX40 agonist ivuxolimab in advanced cancers. Study-level information: Patients enrolled in dose escalation were diagnosed with hepatocellular carcinoma, melanoma, renal cell or head and neck cancer. Prior checkpoint blockade (anti-PD-1, anti-PD-L1 or anti-CTLA-4) was permitted; 35% to 50% had it. Study-wide points: Researchers report that CD8+ T cells had, on average, more expanded clones than CD4+. CD4+ and CD8+ blood T cells expanded clonally by week 6 at 0.1 to 3.0 mg/kg.

Assay used: immunoSEQ multiplex PCR; TCRdb lists only in-frame clones, some missing. The repertoire holds about 64,000 clones, with under 90% as singletons. Per the germline V gene, CDR1 is SGHTA and CDR2 is FQGTGA. CDR3 length: 16 amino acids. V was cut by 0 bases and J by 5 bases, with 16 bases left in between. About this clone itself: Its matching antigen is unknown.

The chain employs TRBV7-3 and TRBJ2-5, with D perhaps TRBD1 (6 bases). This specimen was CD4+ or CD8+ T cells sorted from blood, taken in a trial of the OX40 agonist ivuxolimab. The receptor's source is an adult with an advanced solid tumor such as melanoma, head and neck, liver or kidney cancer. Written as DNA, the CDR3 is TGTGCCAGCAGCTTAACTTGTGGCAGGGGTAGGGAGACCCAGTACTTC. Protein sequence: CASSLTCGRGRETQYF.